This T cell receptor (beta chain) was recovered during a study of blood T cell repertoires in COVID-19. Study-wide context: T cells, B-cell-depleted T cells, or PBMCs provided the cDNA or gDNA that served as material.

This clone was detected only once. Authors' data handling: Counts of nucleated cells, estimated from reference gene primer amplification, were obtained. TCRdb keeps only in-frame clones here, not all; method: immunoSEQ multiplex PCR. Clone size and V and J calls were adopted from that table, with D and trimming inferred from the DNA. This table holds approximately 250,000 clones, 86% found once. The sequence was collected from a man aged 40-49 years with active or convalescent COVID-19. Sequenced: peripheral blood.

The CDR3 spells CASSLSGGRDSPLHF. In DNA, the CDR3 is TGTGCCAGCAGCTTGTCCGGGGGAAGGGATTCACCCCTCCACTTT. The V and J genes are TRBV7-6 and TRBJ1-6; D may be TRBD1 (5 bases). Germline CDR1 reads SGHVS; CDR2 reads FNYEAQ. V was cut by 3 bases and J by 8 bases, with 14 bases left in between. The CDR3 runs to 15 residues. The whole variable domain, remainder taken from reference TRBV7-6 and TRBJ1-6, is GAGVSQSPRYKVTKRGQDVALRCDPISGHVSLYWYRQALGQGPEFLTYFNYEAQQDKSGLPNDRFSAERPEGSISTLTIQRTEQRDSAMYRCASSLSGGRDSPLHFGNGTRLTVT.